These 25 T cell receptor beta chains originate from one sample sequenced in a study of T cell responses to AZD1222 COVID-19 vaccine. The repertoire was sequenced with immunoSEQ multiplex PCR; TCRdb's copy has only in-frame clones and lacks some. The sample holds about 150,000 clones, roughly 85% seen once. The starting material was peripheral blood, obtained on day 0 of AZD1222 vaccination. These receptors all stem from an adult in good health.

V is TRBV12-3 or TRBV12-4 and J is TRBJ2-3; D is uncertain. There are 12 residues in the CDR3. Trimming pared 8 bases from V and 5 bases from J, leaving 11 bases between. The CDR3 sequence: CASVGTGDTQYF. The CDR3 DNA sequence: TGTGCCAGCGTGGGTACGGGAGATACGCAGTATTTT.

V is TRBV29-1 and J is TRBJ1-5; D is unresolved. CDR3 size: 14 residues. V lost 4 bases to trimming and J lost 2 bases, with 12 bases between them. Germline lookup yields CDR1 SQVTM and CDR2 ANQGSEA. In DNA, the CDR3 is TGCAGCGTTGTGGCAGGTGAAGGCAATCAGCCCCAGCATTTT. Its protein product is CSVVAGEGNQPQHF.

The V gene is TRBV10-2, the J gene TRBJ2-4, with 13 bases aligning to TRBD2. Germline CDR1 is WSHSY and CDR2 is SAAADI. V trimming: 0 bases; J trimming: 2 bases; junction bases outside the gene matches: 1. The CDR3 length is 17 residues. The CDR3 nucleotides read TGCGCCAGCAGTGAGTCGGGACTAGCGGGGCCCAAAAACATTCAGTACTTC. This codes for CASSESGLAGPKNIQYF.

The V call is TRBV10-3, the J call TRBJ1-6; D is unclear. Germline CDR1 and CDR2: ENHRY and SYGVKD. This CDR3 region has 14 residues. The V end lost 3 bases, the J end lost 6 bases, and 9 bases lay between the germline ends. The CDR3 DNA follows: TGTGCCATCAGTGAAAGGGTGGGTAATTCACCCCTCCACTTT. It specifies CAISERVGNSPLHF.

This chain uses TRBV27 with TRBJ2-1; 7 bases align to TRBD1. CDR3 length: 17 residues. Per the germline V gene, CDR1 is MNHEY and CDR2 is SMNVEV (reference sequence). V lost 3 bases and J lost 8; bases outside the gene matches: 16. The CDR3 spells CASSFESWQGVADEQFF. CDR3 DNA sequence: TGTGCCAGCAGTTTCGAAAGTTGGCAGGGGGTAGCCGATGAGCAGTTCTTC.

The chain uses TRBV7-9 and TRBJ2-7; 7 bases line up with TRBD1. In germline, CDR1 is SEHNR, CDR2 FQNEAQ (reference sequence). With V trimmed by 4 bases and J by 1 base, 4 bases remained unmatched. The CDR3 loop spans 14 amino acids. The CDR3 spells CASSSGGQSYEQYF. CDR3 bases: TGTGCCAGCAGCTCAGGGGGACAGTCCTACGAGCAGTACTTC.

This sequence joins TRBV29-1 and TRBJ2-3; no definite D call. V was pared by 1 base and J by 4 bases, with 15 bases between. Per the germline V gene, CDR1 is SQVTM and CDR2 is ANQGSEA. This CDR3 has 15 residues. This CDR3 is CSVEGISASPDTQYF. CDR3 nucleotide sequence: TGCAGCGTTGAAGGTATATCCGCAAGCCCAGATACGCAGTATTTT.

This chain's CDR3 is CASSQTEIRGLFF. The CDR3 region has the DNA TGTGCCAGCAGTCAGACAGAAATCCGGGGACTGTTTTTT. The rearrangement uses TRBV12-3 or TRBV12-4 and TRBJ1-4; maybe TRBD1 (5 bases). There are 13 residues in the CDR3. Deletions cut 5 bases from V and 13 bases from J, with 17 bases between.

The chain combines TRBV3-1 (or the pseudogene TRBV3-2) with TRBJ2-7; D perhaps matches TRBD1 (6 bases). The germline V gene has CDR1 LGHDT and CDR2 YNNKEL (reference sequence). CDR3 length equals 13 residues. The ends were cut back, 4 bases at V and 5 bases at J, with 12 bases in the middle. CDR3 sequence: CASSRRGLNEQYF. The CDR3 DNA reads TGTGCCAGCAGCCGCAGGGGCTTGAACGAGCAGTACTTC.

The gene calls are TRBV6-5 and TRBJ2-1; 13 bases are a match to TRBD2. The CDR3 runs 16 residues. Germline V gene sequence: CDR1 MNHEY, CDR2 SVGAGI. Losses at the gene ends were 4 bases for V and 4 bases for J; bases not matched to a gene: 4. The CDR3 spells CASSSGLAGAYNEQFF. As DNA, the CDR3 is TGTGCCAGCAGTTCCGGACTAGCGGGGGCATACAATGAGCAGTTCTTC.

V usage is TRBV5-1 and J usage is TRBJ2-2, with a tentative D call TRBD2 (6 bases). V lost 0 bases, J lost 6 bases, and 15 bases lay in between. CDR1 is SGHRS and CDR2 is YFSETQ in the germline V gene. The CDR3 is 16 amino acids. The CDR3 bases are TGCGCCAGCAGCTTGGATCCAGCGGGCCACTCCGGGGAGCTGTTTTTT. Protein sequence: CASSLDPAGHSGELFF.

This sequence joins TRBV18 and TRBJ1-1; D remains unclear. The V end lost 3 bases, the J end lost 0 bases, and 11 bases lay between the germline ends. CDR1 and CDR2 (germline): KGHSH, LQKENI. This CDR3 spans 15 amino acids. The DNA for the CDR3 is TGTGCCAGCTCACCTCAACCCGAGTTGAACACTGAAGCTTTCTTT. Amino acid sequence: CASSPQPELNTEAFF. The variable domain in full, completed from reference TRBV18 and TRBJ1-1, reads NAGVMQNPRHLVRRRGQEARLRCSPMKGHSHVYWYRQLPEEGLKFMVYLQKENIIDESGMPKERFSAEFPKEGPSILRIQQVVRGDSAAYFCASSPQPELNTEAFFGQGTRLTVV.

The chain has TRBV14 and TRBJ2-1, with 9 nucleotides matching TRBD1. CDR1 is SGHDN, CDR2 FVKESK, per germline. The CDR3 is made up of 15 amino acids. Trimming took 5 bases from V and 9 from J; bases not matched to a gene: 11. This CDR3 reads CASSVPGQGIFEQFF. CDR3 in DNA: TGTGCCAGCAGCGTCCCGGGACAGGGTATTTTTGAGCAGTTCTTC.

The rearrangement joins TRBV5-1 to TRBJ1-2; D unresolved. Trimming removed 3 bases at V and 1 base at J, with 16 bases between. CDR3 size: 16 residues. The germline V gene has CDR1 SGHRS and CDR2 YFSETQ. CDR3 in amino acids: CASSSIRGEINYGYTF. The CDR3 region has the DNA TGCGCCAGCAGCTCGATTCGGGGTGAGATTAACTATGGCTACACCTTC.

V and J are TRBV5-4 and TRBJ2-7; 9 bases are a match to TRBD1. V lost 4 bases to trimming and J lost 3 bases; unmatched junction nucleotides: 5. The CDR3 loop spans 14 amino acids. Germline V gene sequence: CDR1 SGHNT, CDR2 YYREEE (reference sequence). The CDR3 DNA reads TGTGCCAGCAGCCCCCGACAGGGGGACTACGAGCAGTACTTC. Translating gives CASSPRQGDYEQYF.

The chain is built from TRBV10-2 and TRBJ2-5; D is perhaps TRBD2 (7 bases). In germline, CDR1 is WSHSY, CDR2 SAAADI. The V and J ends lost 4 bases and 5 bases respectively, with 20 bases between them. The CDR3 covers 16 residues. CDR3 in DNA: TGCGCCAGCAGTGGCCGAGGGGCGGGGGCGAGGGAGACCCAGTACTTC. This translates into CASSGRGAGARETQYF.

The chain combines TRBV6-5 with TRBJ2-7; D could derive from TRBD1 or TRBD2 (5 bases each). V lost 0 bases and J lost 2, with 8 bases in between. The CDR3 spans 14 residues. From germline, CDR1 is MNHEY and CDR2 SVGAGI. The CDR3 region has the DNA TGTGCCAGCAGTTACTCTGGGGGAACCTACGAGCAGTACTTC. This gives the protein CASSYSGGTYEQYF.

J is TRBJ1-2 and V is TRBV2; TRBD1 is a possible D gene (5 bases). The CDR3 covers 11 residues. CDR1 SNHLY and CDR2 FYNNEI come from the germline V gene. V was shortened by 3 bases and J by 14 bases, with 13 bases between the two germline ends. The CDR3 nucleotides read TGTGCCAGCAGTGATGACGGGGCTGATACCTTC. Translating gives CASSDDGADTF.

The chain uses TRBV3-1 (or the pseudogene TRBV3-2) and TRBJ1-5; D is unclear. This CDR3 contains 15 residues. CDR1 and CDR2 (germline): LGHDT, YNNKEL (reference sequence). Trimming shortened V by 1 base and J by 5 bases, and 12 bases separated the two germline ends. The chain's CDR3 is CASSQGGTPYQPQHF. The CDR3 nucleotides are TGTGCCAGCAGCCAAGGCGGCACGCCCTATCAGCCCCAGCATTTT.

This chain joins TRBV7-9 and TRBJ1-2; 10 nucleotides align to TRBD1. Germline V gene lookup returns CDR1 SEHNR and CDR2 FQNEAQ (reference sequence). J gave up 4 bases and V 4 bases, and 9 bases lay outside the gene matches. The CDR3 runs to 16 residues. This chain's CDR3 is CASSSSRDRGPYGYTF. The CDR3 DNA reads as TGTGCCAGCAGCTCGAGCCGGGACAGGGGACCCTATGGCTACACCTTC.

This clone has just one count. This chain joins TRBV12-3 or TRBV12-4 and TRBJ2-5, with a tentative D call TRBD2 (6 bases). V gave up 7 bases and J gave up 0 bases, with 9 bases separating them. The CDR3 consists of 13 residues. In DNA form, the CDR3 reads TGTGCCAGCAATAGCGGTTACCAAGAGACCCAGTACTTC. Protein: CASNSGYQETQYF.

In nucleotides, the CDR3 is TGTGCCAGCAGGAACGAGGTCGAGCAGTTCTTC. Its protein product is CASRNEVEQFF. The chain has TRBV6-5 and TRBJ2-1; D uncertain. The germline CDR1 and CDR2 sequences are MNHEY and SVGAGI. CDR3 length equals 11 residues. Trimming cost V 6 bases and J 10 bases, with 10 bases left between them.

This clone was observed a single time. V gene TRBV11-2 combines with J gene TRBJ1-6, with 8 bases that match TRBD1. The V and J ends lost 5 bases and 8 bases, in that order; junction bases with no gene match: 8. Germline CDR1 and CDR2: SGHAT and FQNNGV. This CDR3 contains 15 residues. Here the CDR3 DNA reads TGTGCCAGCAGCATAGGACAGGGAACGTATTCACCCCTCCACTTT. Its translation: CASSIGQGTYSPLHF.

This chain joins TRBV7-9 and TRBJ1-1, with D hard to call. The CDR3 runs to 12 residues. CDR1 SEHNR and CDR2 FQNEAQ come from the germline V gene (reference sequence). Trimming shortened V by 3 bases and J by 1 base, and 3 bases separated the two germline ends. DNA of the CDR3: TGTGCCAGCAGCTTCGGGAACACTGAAGCTTTCTTT. Protein sequence: CASSFGNTEAFF.

The chain uses TRBV4-1 and TRBJ1-3; 8 bases align to TRBD1. With 5 bases clipped from V and 0 bases from J, the junction kept 18 bases outside the gene matches. The CDR3 totals 20 residues. From germline, CDR1 is MGHRA and CDR2 YSYEKL. In DNA form, the CDR3 reads TGCGCCAGCAGCTACCGTTTATTTGCCGGGACAGGTAGCTCTGGAAACACCATATATTTT. Residues: CASSYRLFAGTGSSGNTIYF.